This TCR beta chain was recovered during a study of blood T cell repertoires in COVID-19. Overall study: Sources were T cells, B-cell-depleted T cells, or PBMCs; the material itself was cDNA or gDNA.

Original processing notes: Quantification of nucleated cells was approximated via reference gene primer amplification. The assay was immunoSEQ multiplex PCR, and TCRdb's table has in-frame clones only and misses some. V, J and clone size reflect that table, while D and trimming were determined from the DNA. The data contain around 140,000 clones, 78% of them singletons. Researchers sorted participants into cohorts using their self-reported clinical history. Among Cohort 3 donors, those recovered had two negative PCRs, clearance, or symptom resolution. CDR1 and CDR2 from the germline V gene are SNHLY and FYNNEI. The trim removed 6 bases at V and 3 bases at J, leaving 11 bases unmatched. The CDR3 has 15 amino acids.

V is TRBV2 and J is TRBJ2-7, with TRBD1 matching 7 bases. The clonotype originates from a woman in her forties or fifties who had recovered from COVID-19. Sequencing was done on a sample of PBMCs or T cells enriched from blood (not recorded which). CDR3 sequence reads: CASSLRTGTDYEQYF. CDR3 bases: TGTGCCAGCAGCCTCCGCACCGGGACAGACTACGAGCAGTACTTC.